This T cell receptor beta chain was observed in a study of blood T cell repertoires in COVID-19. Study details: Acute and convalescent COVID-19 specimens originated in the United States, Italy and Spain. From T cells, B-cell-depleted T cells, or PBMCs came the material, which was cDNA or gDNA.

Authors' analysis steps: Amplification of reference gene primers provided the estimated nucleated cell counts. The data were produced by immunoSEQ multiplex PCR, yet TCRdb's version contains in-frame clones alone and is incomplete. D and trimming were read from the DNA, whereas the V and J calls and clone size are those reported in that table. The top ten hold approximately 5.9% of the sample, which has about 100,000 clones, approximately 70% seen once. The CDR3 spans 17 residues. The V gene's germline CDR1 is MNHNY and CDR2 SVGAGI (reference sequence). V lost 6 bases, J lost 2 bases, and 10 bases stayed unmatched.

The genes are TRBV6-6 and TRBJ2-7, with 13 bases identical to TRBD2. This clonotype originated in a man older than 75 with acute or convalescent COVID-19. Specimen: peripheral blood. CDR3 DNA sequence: TGTGCCAGCAGCCGAGCCGCCGGGACTAGCGGGACCTACGAGCAGTACTTC. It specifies CASSRAAGTSGTYEQYF.